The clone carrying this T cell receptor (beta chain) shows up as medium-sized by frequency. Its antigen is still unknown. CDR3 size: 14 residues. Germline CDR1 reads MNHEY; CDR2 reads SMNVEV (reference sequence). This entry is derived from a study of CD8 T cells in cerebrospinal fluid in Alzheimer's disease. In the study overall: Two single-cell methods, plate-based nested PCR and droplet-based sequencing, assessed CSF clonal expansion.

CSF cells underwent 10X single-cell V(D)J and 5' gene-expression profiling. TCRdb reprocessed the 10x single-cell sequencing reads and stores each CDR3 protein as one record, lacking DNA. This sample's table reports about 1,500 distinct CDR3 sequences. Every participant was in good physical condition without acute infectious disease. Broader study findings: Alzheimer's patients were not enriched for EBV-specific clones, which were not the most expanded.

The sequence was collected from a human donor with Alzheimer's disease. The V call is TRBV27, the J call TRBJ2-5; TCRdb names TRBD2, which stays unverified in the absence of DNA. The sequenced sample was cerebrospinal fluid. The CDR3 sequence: CASRKTSGQETQYF.